Given below is one TCR beta chain in context. Its antigen is still unknown. The CDR3 loop spans 13 amino acids. The germline gives CDR1 SEHNR, CDR2 FQNEAQ (reference sequence). These data originate in a study of shared clonotypes between healthy human individuals. Profiled with immunoSEQ multiplex PCR; TCRdb holds only in-frame clones, not every one. The data show millions of clones, approximately 90% seen once. Study-level points and caveats: Naive subsets tended to show greater estimated richness than memory subsets.

The V gene is TRBV7-9, the J gene TRBJ2-5; D is undetermined. The J call is in doubt because the DNA end fits TRBJ2-7 better. The specimen was naive CD4+ T cells sorted from blood. The subset is: CD45RA+ positively selected. The TCR sequence derives from a man between 18 and 35 years old in good health. Written as DNA, the CDR3 is TGTGCCAGCAGCCCATCCCCAGGCAACGAGCAGTACTTC. It is translated as CASSPSPGNEQYF.